This passage covers 25 T cell receptor beta chains from one sample sequenced in a study of CD8 T cells in ankylosing spondylitis. TCRdb analysed the 5' RACE reads with MiXCR anew, one entry per CDR3 protein. The sample has roughly 180,000 distinct CDR3 sequences, roughly 13% seen once; the top ten hold approximately 17%. The sequenced sample consisted of blood, either unsorted or a sorted T cell fraction (not recorded which). The source is a male donor with ankylosing spondylitis or in good health (not recorded which).

CDR3 in amino acids: CASSFSGIHQPQHF. Here the CDR3 DNA reads TGTGCCAGCAGCTTCTCGGGGATCCACCAGCCCCAGCATTTT. The chain joins TRBV5-8 to TRBJ1-5, with D hard to call. This CDR3 spans 14 amino acids. V dropped 2 bases and J dropped 7 bases, with 13 bases sitting between them. CDR1 SGHTS and CDR2 YDEGEE come from the germline V gene.

This clonotype has more than one count but fewer than ten. The chain combines TRBV25-1 with TRBJ1-3, with TRBD1 as a possible D gene (6 bases). From germline, CDR1 is MGHDK and CDR2 SYGVNS. The CDR3 contains 13 residues. Trimming took 10 bases from V and 4 from J, leaving 14 bases between them. CDR3 protein: CATSQGSGNTIYF. CDR3 sequence (DNA): TGTGCCACCTCACAGGGTTCCGGAAACACCATATATTTT.

This clonotype has only a few counts. This chain uses TRBV7-8 with TRBJ2-1, with 11 bases aligning to TRBD2. Germline loops: CDR1 SGHVS, CDR2 FQNEAQ. This CDR3 has 17 amino acids. V shed 1 base, J shed 4 bases, and the junction held 6 bases outside the gene matches. CDR3 sequence reads: CASSLGLAGTHYNEQFF. The CDR3 nucleotides read TGTGCCAGCAGCTTAGGACTAGCGGGAACCCATTACAATGAGCAGTTCTTC. The full variable domain, with the rest looked up from reference TRBV7-8 and TRBJ2-1, is GAGVSQSPRYKVAKRGQDVALRCDPISGHVSLFWYQQALGQGPEFLTYFQNEAQLDKSGLPSDRFFAERPEGSVSTLKIQRTQQEDSAVYLCASSLGLAGTHYNEQFFGPGTRLTVL.

The chain employs TRBV7-2 and TRBJ2-1, with D tentatively TRBD1 or TRBD2 (5 bases each). This CDR3 contains 17 residues. CDR1 is SGHTA, CDR2 FQGNSA, per germline. V was trimmed by 0 bases and J by 0 bases, leaving 12 bases between them. The CDR3 DNA follows: TGTGCCAGCAGCTTAGCCGGGACCCGGAGCTCCTACAATGAGCAGTTCTTC. Its translation is CASSLAGTRSSYNEQFF.

This clonotype was counted only a few times. J is TRBJ2-5 and V is TRBV3-1; D call uncertain. The V gene's germline CDR1 is LGHDT and CDR2 YNNKEL (reference sequence). Trimming took 6 bases from V and 0 from J, leaving 5 bases between them. The CDR3 extends over 12 amino acids. In DNA, the CDR3 is TGTGCCAGCAGGGGAAACCAAGAGACCCAGTACTTC. Translating it yields CASRGNQETQYF.

A few counts support this clonotype. The gene calls are TRBV20-1 and TRBJ2-1, with 7 bases matching TRBD2. Unmatched junction bases numbered 2, after V lost 2 bases and J lost 4 bases. The CDR3 is 13 amino acids. Germline CDR1 and CDR2: DFQATT and SNEGSKA (reference sequence). Written as DNA, the CDR3 is TGCAGTGCTAGACTAGCGGAGTACAATGAGCAGTTCTTC. Translating gives CSARLAEYNEQFF.

This clonotype was counted a few times. The V call is TRBV11-2, the J call TRBJ2-1; unclear D gene. CDR1 SGHAT and CDR2 FQNNGV come from the germline V gene. V lost 4 bases to trimming and J lost 10 bases, with 8 bases between them. The CDR3 sequence is 11 residues long. The CDR3 DNA reads TGTGCCAGCAGCTATCCGAGGGAGCAGTTCTTC. This gives the protein CASSYPREQFF. The whole variable domain, filled in from reference TRBV11-2 and TRBJ2-1, reads EAGVAQSPRYKIIEKRQSVAFWCNPISGHATLYWYQQILGQGPKLLIQFQNNGVVDDSQLPKDRFSAERLKGVDSTLKIQPAKLEDSAVYLCASSYPREQFFGPGTRLTVL.

The chain recombines TRBV4-1 with TRBJ2-7, with TRBD1 identical over 7 bases. With V trimmed by 4 bases and J by 3 bases, 18 bases remained unmatched. CDR3 size: 18 residues. Germline V gene data show CDR1 as MGHRA and CDR2 as YSYEKL. CDR3 loop: CASSRASPGTVSFYEQYF. The CDR3 DNA sequence: TGCGCCAGCAGCCGTGCCTCGCCCGGGACAGTTTCCTTCTACGAGCAGTACTTC.

The CDR3 DNA reads as TGTGCCAGCAGTGACGCCCCGACAGGGGGAGATCAGCCCCAGCATTTT. Amino acids: CASSDAPTGGDQPQHF. V is TRBV6-4 and J is TRBJ1-5; 9 nucleotides agree with TRBD1. Germline CDR1 and CDR2: MRHNA and SNTAGT. The CDR3 totals 16 residues. V lost 2 bases and J lost 5; bases outside the gene matches: 7.

This chain links TRBV20-1 with TRBJ2-5; perhaps TRBD2 as D (5 bases). Trimming removed 2 bases from V and 7 bases from J, with 5 bases in between. This CDR3 is built from 10 residues. Germline V gives CDR1 DFQATT, CDR2 SNEGSKA (reference sequence). The CDR3 region is CSARSGTQYF. DNA of the CDR3: TGCAGTGCTAGAAGCGGGACCCAGTACTTC.

The chain recombines TRBV28 with TRBJ2-1; D gene ambiguous. The CDR3 is 14 amino acids. The V and J ends lost 6 bases and 7 bases respectively, with 16 bases between them. Germline V gene lookup returns CDR1 MDHEN and CDR2 SYDVKM. CDR3 region: CASSPRVDRNEQFF. CDR3 sequence (DNA): TGTGCCAGCAGCCCTAGAGTCGACCGAAATGAGCAGTTCTTC.

The sample holds a few counts of this clonotype. The J gene is TRBJ2-1, the V gene TRBV29-1; possible D gene TRBD2, 7 bases. The ends were cut back, 5 bases at V and 3 bases at J, with 11 bases in the middle. From germline, CDR1 is SQVTM and CDR2 ANQGSEA. This CDR3 is built from 13 residues. The DNA for the CDR3 is TGCAGCGTTAGGGGGGGATACTACAATGAGCAGTTCTTC. This translates into CSVRGGYYNEQFF.

The chain employs TRBV4-1 and TRBJ2-1, with a weak D call TRBD1 (5 bases). Trimming pared 3 bases from V and 5 bases from J, leaving 11 bases between. CDR1 is MGHRA and CDR2 is YSYEKL in the germline V gene. This CDR3 has 14 residues. The CDR3 nucleotides are TGCGCCAGCAGCCAGCCCCACAGGAACAATGAGCAGTTCTTC. It yields the protein CASSQPHRNNEQFF.

V usage is TRBV5-1 and J usage is TRBJ2-2; D remains ambiguous. Deletions cut 0 bases from V and 1 base from J, with 7 bases between. Looked up from germline, CDR1 is SGHRS and CDR2 is YFSETQ. This CDR3 is built from 15 residues. CDR3: CASSLVRKNTGELFF. The CDR3 bases are TGCGCCAGCAGCTTGGTTCGGAAGAACACCGGGGAGCTGTTTTTT. Filled out from reference TRBV5-1 and TRBJ2-2, the complete variable domain reads KAGVTQTPRYLIKTRGQQVTLSCSPISGHRSVSWYQQTPGQGLQFLFEYFSETQRNKGNFPGRFSGRQFSNSRSEMNVSTLELGDSALYLCASSLVRKNTGELFFGEGSRLTVL.

This sequence joins TRBV6-2 or TRBV6-3 and TRBJ2-3; D not resolved. V lost 2 bases, J lost 3 bases, and 9 bases lay in between. Per germline, CDR1 MNHEY and CDR2 SVGEGT. The CDR3 loop spans 14 amino acids. The CDR3 DNA is TGTGCCAGCAGTTACCTGGCCCAAACAGATACGCAGTATTTT. Its translation: CASSYLAQTDTQYF.

This clonotype has more than one count but fewer than ten. The chain carries TRBV30 and TRBJ2-1; tentatively, D is TRBD2 (6 bases). CDR3 length equals 14 residues. Germline V lookup: CDR1 GTSNPN, CDR2 SVGIG (reference sequence). Trimming took off 2 bases at V and 1 base at J, with 9 bases between the two ends. The CDR3 is CAWSWDLSYNEQFF. CDR3 sequence (DNA): TGTGCCTGGAGTTGGGACTTATCCTACAATGAGCAGTTCTTC.

This clonotype was recorded many times. The chain joins TRBV6-4 to TRBJ2-6; D gene unclear. The CDR3 covers 15 residues. Germline V CDR1 and CDR2: MRHNA, SNTAGT. V shed 3 bases and J shed 1 base, with 7 bases lying between them. The DNA for the CDR3 is TGTGCCAGCAGTGAGGAATGGTCTGGGGCCAACGTCCTGACTTTC. Its translation: CASSEEWSGANVLTF.

The J gene is TRBJ2-3, the V gene TRBV2; D gene uncertain. V was clipped by 4 bases and J by 5 bases, with 10 bases between them. The CDR3 is 13 residues long. From germline, CDR1 is SNHLY and CDR2 FYNNEI. The CDR3 nucleotides are TGTGCCAGCAGTGCAAATCTGCAAGATACGCAGTATTTT. Amino acid sequence: CASSANLQDTQYF.

This clonotype occurred a few times. This rearrangement joins TRBV2 to TRBJ2-7; a possible D gene is TRBD2 (6 bases). The CDR3 runs 12 residues. Germline V gene data show CDR1 as SNHLY and CDR2 as FYNNEI. Trimming left V 7 bases short and J 3 bases short, with 10 bases between. This CDR3 reads CASMGGIYEQYF. The CDR3, as DNA: TGTGCCAGCATGGGCGGGATCTACGAGCAGTACTTC.

This rearrangement joins TRBV7-9 to TRBJ2-2, with TRBD2 identical over 8 bases. Germline values: CDR1 SEHNR, CDR2 FQNEAQ (reference sequence). After removal of 3 bases from V and 5 bases from J, the junction contained 8 bases not matched to a gene. The CDR3 has 16 residues. The CDR3 coding sequence is TGTGCCAGCAGCTTCCCACTAGCGGAATATACCGGGGAGCTGTTTTTT. This encodes CASSFPLAEYTGELFF.

This clonotype was seen a few times. For the CDR3, the DNA is TGTGCCAGCAGCGGCGTTGACTTGGGGCCCCAAGAGACCCAGTACTTC. It yields the protein CASSGVDLGPQETQYF. The chain carries TRBV9 and TRBJ2-5, with D possibly being TRBD1 (5 bases). The CDR3 contains 16 residues. Looked up from germline, CDR1 is SGDLS and CDR2 is YYNGEE. Between the trimmed V and J ends, which lost 3 bases and 1 base, there was a span of 16 bases.

The V gene is TRBV7-6, the J gene TRBJ2-1; 16 nucleotides align to TRBD2. V was pared by 3 bases and J by 8 bases, with 7 bases of the junction left unmatched. Germline V gene sequence: CDR1 SGHVS, CDR2 FNYEAQ. This CDR3 region has 17 residues. CDR3 region: CASSFGTSGRAVDEQFF. In DNA, the CDR3 is TGTGCCAGCAGCTTCGGGACTAGCGGGAGGGCGGTGGATGAGCAGTTCTTC.

This clonotype was recorded a few times. The chain combines TRBV7-7 with TRBJ2-2; D call uncertain. V shed 10 bases and J shed 7 bases, with 16 bases lying between them. CDR3 size: 13 residues. Germline loops: CDR1 SSHAT, CDR2 FNYEAQ (reference sequence). CDR3 in DNA: TGTGCCACCGGTGTGGGATTCGGCGGGGAGCTGTTTTTT. Protein product: CATGVGFGGELFF.

The gene calls are TRBV6-4 and TRBJ2-1; a possible D gene is TRBD1 (6 bases). Germline lookup yields CDR1 MRHNA and CDR2 SNTAGT. Trimming removed 4 bases at V and 9 bases at J, with 10 bases between. The CDR3 has 12 residues. The CDR3 DNA follows: TGTGCCAGCAGTGTGGGGGCCGGTGAGCAGTTCTTC. Translated: CASSVGAGEQFF.

This clonotype was observed at least ten times. The chain uses TRBV5-1 and TRBJ2-2; D tentatively fits TRBD1 or TRBD2 (5 bases each). Germline CDR1 SGHRS, CDR2 YFSETQ. Trimming left V 4 bases short and J 1 base short, with 11 bases between. The length of the CDR3 is 15 residues. The CDR3 nucleotides are TGCGCCAGCAGCCAGGGCAGCGGGAACACCGGGGAGCTGTTTTTT. This codes for CASSQGSGNTGELFF.